This is a list of T cell receptor beta chains from one sample in a study of CD8 T cells in ankylosing spondylitis. TCRdb fed the 5' RACE reads into MiXCR, producing one record per CDR3 protein. The sample includes about 360,000 distinct CDR3 sequences, 20% to 25% seen only once; the top ten take 13%. Input material: blood, either unsorted or a sorted T cell fraction (not recorded which). Every receptor here comes from a male donor with ankylosing spondylitis or in good health (not recorded which). Each CDR3 is given with its conserved first and last residue. Fields, in order: J gene, clone size, D gene, V gene, CDR3 protein, CDR3 DNA. D genes are given only for firm matches. Some rows have no size entry. The others give once, few or many, or a class for an expanded clone.

TRBJ2-7	few	TRBD1	TRBV28	CASSFRRGRSKYF	TGTGCCAGCAGTTTTCGCAGGGGGCGGTCGAAGTACTTC
TRBJ2-3	-	TRBD2	TRBV20-1	CSAGVAGGPTDTQYF	TGCAGTGCTGGGGTTGCGGGGGGGCCGACAGATACGCAGTATTTT
TRBJ2-5	-	-	TRBV20-1	CSARVFAEQETQYF	TGCAGTGCTAGGGTATTTGCGGAGCAAGAGACCCAGTACTTC
TRBJ2-3	-	-	TRBV6-5	CASSYFPGSDTQYF	TGTGCCAGCAGTTACTTCCCAGGGTCAGATACGCAGTATTTT
TRBJ1-5	few	-	TRBV27	CASSLQGLGQPQHF	TGTGCCAGCAGTTTACAGGGTTTAGGGCAGCCCCAGCATTTT
TRBJ2-3	-	TRBD2	TRBV29-1	CSHGGGGDYTQYF	TGCAGCCACGGTGGCGGGGGAGATTATACGCAGTATTTT
TRBJ2-1	few	TRBD1	TRBV10-2	CASSAAGTAKTYNEQFF	TGCGCCAGCAGTGCAGCCGGGACAGCTAAAACCTACAATGAGCAGTTCTTC
TRBJ2-7	-	-	TRBV12-3/TRBV12-4	CASRRQEIPYEQYF	TGTGCCAGCAGACGACAGGAAATTCCCTACGAGCAGTACTTC
TRBJ2-6	few	TRBD1	TRBV9	CASSAEPGQGARGANVLTF	TGTGCCAGCAGTGCCGAGCCGGGACAGGGGGCGAGGGGGGCCAACGTCCTGACTTTC
TRBJ2-3	-	-	TRBV5-4	CASSPGWSTDTQYF	TGTGCCAGCAGTCCCGGTTGGAGCACAGATACGCAGTATTTT
TRBJ1-1	-	-	TRBV2	CASGGVALTEAFF	TGTGCCAGCGGGGGGGTGGCCCTCACTGAAGCTTTCTTT
TRBJ1-1	-	-	TRBV12-3/TRBV12-4	CASSLSGAGRTEAFF	TGTGCCAGCAGTTTATCGGGGGCAGGGAGAACTGAAGCTTTCTTT
TRBJ2-3	-	-	TRBV28	CASSLVTLADTQYF	TGTGCCAGCAGTTTGGTTACTCTGGCAGATACGCAGTATTTT
TRBJ1-6	-	-	TRBV4-1	CASSQGPRGKSPLHF	TGCGCCAGCAGCCAAGGACCCAGGGGTAAATCACCCCTCCACTTT
TRBJ2-3	-	TRBD2	TRBV5-1	CASSSGMAGDTDTQYF	TGCGCCAGCAGCTCCGGGATGGCGGGGGACACAGATACGCAGTATTTT
TRBJ2-3	few	TRBD1	TRBV4-1	CASSQDWTGVSDTQYF	TGCGCCAGCAGCCAAGATTGGACAGGGGTTTCAGATACGCAGTATTTT
TRBJ2-4	-	TRBD1	TRBV13	CASTDRANIQYF	TGTGCCAGCACGGACAGGGCGAACATTCAGTACTTC
TRBJ2-5	-	-	TRBV4-1	CASSQAPQEAQYF	TGCGCCAGCAGCCAAGCCCCGCAAGAGGCCCAGTACTTC
TRBJ1-4	-	TRBD1	TRBV29-1	CSVLTGVDEKLFF	TGCAGCGTTTTGACAGGGGTAGATGAAAAACTGTTTTTT
TRBJ2-3	-	TRBD2	TRBV27	CASSLSISGGLSDTQYF	TGTGCCAGCAGTTTATCGATTTCGGGGGGGCTGTCAGATACGCAGTATTTT
TRBJ2-5	few	-	TRBV25-1	CASGHNRERETQYF	TGTGCCAGCGGCCACAACAGGGAGAGAGAGACCCAGTACTTC
TRBJ2-2	few	-	TRBV5-1	CASSPGLGQGSRDTGELFF	TGCGCCAGCAGCCCTGGTTTGGGGCAGGGAAGTCGGGACACCGGGGAGCTGTTTTTT
TRBJ2-3	-	-	TRBV4-1	CASSKEGRVTDTQYF	TGCGCCAGCAGCAAAGAAGGGCGGGTCACAGATACGCAGTATTTT
TRBJ2-1	-	-	TRBV24-1	CATSGRTPGSSYNEQFF	TGTGCCACCAGTGGTCGGACCCCAGGGAGCTCCTACAATGAGCAGTTCTTC
TRBJ2-5	-	TRBD1	TRBV29-1	CSVFGTGGTKETQYF	TGCAGCGTCTTTGGGACAGGGGGAACCAAAGAGACCCAGTACTTC
TRBJ2-1	-	TRBD1	TRBV6-5	CASSYPIQGVLYEQFF	TGTGCCAGCAGTTACCCGATACAGGGGGTCCTGTATGAGCAGTTCTTC
TRBJ2-5	few	-	TRBV29-1	CSVLDSNIAETQYF	TGCAGCGTGTTGGACAGTAACATAGCAGAGACCCAGTACTTC
TRBJ1-2	-	-	TRBV2	CASSEGRGAAYGYTF	TGTGCCAGCAGTGAGGGGAGGGGCGCTGCCTATGGCTACACCTTC
TRBJ2-2	-	-	TRBV12-3/TRBV12-4	CASSPSGGMGGELFF	TGTGCCAGCAGCCCGTCAGGGGGGATGGGCGGGGAGCTGTTTTTT
TRBJ2-7	-	-	TRBV28	CASSPRTKTYEQYF	TGTGCCAGCAGTCCCCGGACCAAGACCTACGAGCAGTACTTC
TRBJ2-5	few	-	TRBV12-3/TRBV12-4	CASTKDIEGTQYF	TGTGCCAGCACCAAGGACATCGAAGGGACCCAGTACTTC
TRBJ2-7	-	-	TRBV20-1	CSARDPDTFSYEQYF	TGCAGTGCTAGAGATCCGGACACCTTCTCCTACGAGCAGTACTTC
TRBJ2-7	-	-	TRBV12-3/TRBV12-4	CASSPGRNSYEQYF	TGTGCCAGCAGCCCGGGACGGAATTCCTACGAGCAGTACTTC
TRBJ2-7	-	-	TRBV4-1	CASSQDPGTPYEQYF	TGCGCCAGCAGCCAAGATCCCGGGACACCGTACGAGCAGTACTTC
TRBJ2-7	few	-	TRBV5-1	CASSPLQQARNYEQYF	TGCGCCAGCAGCCCGTTACAGCAGGCTCGTAACTACGAGCAGTACTTC
TRBJ2-5	few	-	TRBV7-9	CASSFWGTLQETQYF	TGTGCCAGCAGCTTCTGGGGGACCCTTCAAGAGACCCAGTACTTC
TRBJ2-4	-	-	TRBV2	CASSEVGQGNIQYF	TGTGCCAGCAGTGAAGTAGGGCAGGGGAACATTCAGTACTTC